This T cell receptor (beta chain) stems from a study of OX40 agonist ivuxolimab in advanced cancers. Overall study context: The patients got ivuxolimab, which is an agonistic anti-OX40 (CD134) antibody. Overall study results and limits: Circulating CD4+ and CD8+ T cells showed clonal expansion by week 6 at 0.1 to 3.0 mg/kg. Averaged across samples, CD8+ T cells carried more expanded clones than CD4+ did.

Trimming pared 8 bases from V and 3 bases from J, leaving 12 bases between. CDR1 and CDR2 from the germline V gene are MNHNY and SVGAGI (reference sequence). The CDR3 spans 13 residues. Worth noting for this clone: What it binds is not known.

Profiled with immunoSEQ multiplex PCR; TCRdb holds only in-frame clones, not every one. The table records tens of thousands of clones, 84% of them present only once. The rearrangement uses TRBV6-6 and TRBJ2-3; D is possibly TRBD2 (6 bases). This specimen was CD4+ or CD8+ T cells sorted from blood, taken in a trial of the OX40 agonist ivuxolimab. The TCR sequence derives from an adult with an advanced solid tumor such as melanoma, head and neck, liver or kidney cancer. CDR3 nucleotides: TGTGCCAGCGCCCGGGAGAGAACAGATACGCAGTATTTT. Its translation is CASARERTDTQYF.